This TCR beta chain was retrieved from a study of radiotherapy plus CTLA-4 blockade in lung cancer. V lost 3 bases, J lost 8 bases, and 8 bases lay in between. CDR3 length: 12 residues. Germline V gene lookup returns CDR1 SEHNR and CDR2 FQNEAQ (reference sequence). The data were produced by immunoSEQ multiplex PCR, yet TCRdb's version contains in-frame clones alone and is incomplete. The sample lists about 90,000 clones, about four fifths occurring once. The sequenced sample was peripheral blood, obtained from a patient treated with radiotherapy plus ipilimumab. The rearrangement links TRBV7-9 to TRBJ2-1, with no clear D. The sequence was obtained from a human donor with non-small cell lung cancer that progressed on radiotherapy plus ipilimumab. This CDR3 is CASSFLVDEQFF. The CDR3 nucleotides read TGTGCCAGCAGCTTTCTAGTTGATGAGCAGTTCTTC.